These 24 T cell receptor beta chains were all obtained from the same sample, sequenced in a study of Graves' ophthalmopathy and Graves' hyperthyroidism. RNA served as the template for amplifying TCR beta CDR3 regions. HTBI-primed RT-PCR formed the first round, and a multiplex PCR formed the second. TCRdb re-analysed the multiplex PCR reads in MiXCR, keeping a single row per CDR3 protein. This sample has 300,000 to 350,000 distinct CDR3 sequences, with under 20% found just once. Input material: peripheral blood. Receptors originate from an adult man with Graves' ophthalmopathy.

The table lists this clonotype with many counts. The rearrangement links TRBV19 to TRBJ1-1; tentatively, D is TRBD1 (5 bases). This CDR3 has 15 residues. Deletions cut 3 bases from V and 4 bases from J, with 15 bases between. The germline CDR1 and CDR2 sequences are LNHDA and SQIVND (reference sequence). CDR3 DNA sequence: TGTGCCAGTAGTATTGATCCAGGGCGTATCACTGAAGCTTTCTTT. Translating it yields CASSIDPGRITEAFF.

The chain carries TRBV28 and TRBJ1-2; TRBD1 is a possible D gene (5 bases). Trimming stripped 6 bases from V and 2 bases from J, with 16 bases between. Germline CDR1 and CDR2: MDHEN and SYDVKM. The CDR3 sequence is 15 residues long. Here the CDR3 reads CASSPASRVNYGYTF. The DNA of the CDR3 is TGTGCCAGCAGCCCGGCGAGCAGGGTCAACTATGGCTACACCTTC.

This clonotype was recorded at least ten times. A junction end diverges from the germline sequence, so it may reflect a read error. DNA of the CDR3: TGTGCCAGCAGTTTTGAACGGGGGACAGCTAATTTT. It translates to CASSFERGTANF. The chain has TRBV6-5 and TRBJ1-1, with 7 bases aligning to TRBD1. From germline, CDR1 is MNHEY and CDR2 SVGAGI. The CDR3 sequence is 12 residues long.

This clonotype occurred many times. This chain uses TRBV20-1 with TRBJ1-5; the D gene is possibly TRBD1 (5 bases). V was pared by 5 bases and J by 7 bases, with 15 bases between. In germline, CDR1 is DFQATT, CDR2 SNEGSKA (reference sequence). The CDR3 covers 13 residues. The CDR3 DNA reads TGCAGTGCTGTCACAGGCGGGGAGCAGCCCCAGCATTTT. This sequence encodes CSAVTGGEQPQHF.

This clonotype was counted many times. The rearrangement joins TRBV9 to TRBJ2-2; TRBD1 or TRBD2 may be the D gene (5 bases each). The CDR3 covers 14 residues. V was cut by 0 bases and J by 7 bases, with 10 bases left in between. The germline V gene has CDR1 SGDLS and CDR2 YYNGEE. The CDR3 loop reads CASSVVGTGGELFF. In DNA form, the CDR3 reads TGTGCCAGCAGCGTAGTGGGGACCGGCGGGGAGCTGTTTTTT.

This clonotype was observed at least ten times. The chain has TRBV15 and TRBJ1-3, with unresolved D. This CDR3 comprises 17 residues. Per germline, CDR1 LNHNV and CDR2 YYDKDF (reference sequence). V was shortened by 0 bases and J by 2 bases, with 14 bases between the two germline ends. The chain's CDR3 is CATSRDYSSLAGNTIYF. CDR3 bases: TGTGCCACCAGCAGAGATTACAGCAGCTTGGCTGGAAACACCATATATTTT.

This clonotype was found many times. The V and J genes are TRBV6-1 and TRBJ2-7; D not resolved. The ends were cut back, 3 bases at V and 4 bases at J, with 13 bases in the middle. CDR1 MNHNS and CDR2 SASEGT come from the germline V gene. CDR3 length: 14 residues. CDR3 sequence: CASSDGYGFYEQYF. CDR3 DNA sequence: TGTGCCAGCAGTGATGGGTACGGTTTTTACGAGCAGTACTTC.

The chain links TRBV6-1 to TRBJ2-7; D unclear. CDR1 and CDR2 (germline): MNHNS, SASEGT. V was pared by 3 bases and J by 2 bases, with 23 bases between. CDR3 size: 18 residues. CDR3 sequence: CASSEIDRTRPQAYEQYF. The CDR3 DNA reads TGTGCCAGCAGTGAGATCGACCGAACAAGGCCACAAGCCTACGAGCAGTACTTC.

This clonotype was recorded at least ten times. The chain links TRBV25-1 to TRBJ1-2; no definite D call. The CDR3 loop spans 13 amino acids. Germline V gene lookup returns CDR1 MGHDK and CDR2 SYGVNS. Trimming removed 5 bases at V and 3 bases at J, with 10 bases between. CDR3 loop: CASSRAGDYGYTF. The CDR3 DNA follows: TGTGCCAGCAGTAGGGCTGGGGACTATGGCTACACCTTC.

The chain recombines TRBV11-2 with TRBJ2-7; D ambiguous. Trimming pared 0 bases from V and 2 bases from J, leaving 11 bases between. The CDR3 extends over 15 amino acids. Germline V lookup: CDR1 SGHAT, CDR2 FQNNGV. CDR3 in DNA: TGTGCCAGCAGCTTAGAAGCCAGAGCTGCCTACGAGCAGTACTTC. Translated, it gives CASSLEARAAYEQYF.

Many counts were recorded for this clonotype. The chain combines TRBV14 with TRBJ2-7; TRBD2 aligns across 8 bases. Germline assignment: CDR1 SGHDN and CDR2 FVKESK. The CDR3 covers 15 residues. V lost 3 bases, J lost 6 bases, and 10 bases stayed unmatched. The CDR3 is CASSHDLGRGGEQYF. Here the CDR3 DNA reads TGTGCCAGCAGCCACGATCTGGGTCGGGGGGGCGAGCAGTACTTC.

There are many counts of this clonotype. V and J are TRBV20-1 and TRBJ2-7, with D hard to call. Trimming left V 3 bases short and J 2 bases short, with 8 bases between. Per germline, CDR1 DFQATT and CDR2 SNEGSKA (reference sequence). The CDR3 runs to 12 residues. Here the CDR3 reads CSARDGTYEQYF. In DNA form, the CDR3 reads TGCAGTGCTAGGGACGGAACCTACGAGCAGTACTTC.

This clonotype was picked up many times. The chain recombines TRBV5-1 with TRBJ2-7, with D unresolved. This CDR3 comprises 13 residues. Trimming pared 0 bases from V and 6 bases from J, leaving 10 bases between. CDR1 SGHRS and CDR2 YFSETQ come from the germline V gene. The CDR3 reads CASSLDPSGEQYF. CDR3 DNA: TGCGCCAGCAGCTTGGATCCAAGTGGCGAGCAGTACTTC.

This clonotype has at least ten counts. The V call is TRBV12-3 or TRBV12-4, the J call TRBJ1-5; D not resolved. V lost 5 bases and J lost 4, with 9 bases in between. This CDR3 spans 13 amino acids. The CDR3: CASSQTENQPQHF. CDR3 in DNA: TGTGCCAGCAGTCAAACAGAGAATCAGCCCCAGCATTTT.

This clonotype showed up many times. The chain employs TRBV6-1 and TRBJ2-2; D call uncertain. V was trimmed by 6 bases and J by 4 bases, leaving 18 bases between them. Germline lookup yields CDR1 MNHNS and CDR2 SASEGT. CDR3 length equals 16 residues. CDR3 sequence reads: CASRSQPDLSTGELFF. The CDR3 DNA reads as TGTGCCAGCAGGTCTCAACCGGATTTAAGCACCGGGGAGCTGTTTTTT.

This clonotype has a count of ten or more. The chain combines TRBV13 with TRBJ2-2, with D uncertain. The ends were cut back, 3 bases at V and 0 bases at J, with 11 bases in the middle. This CDR3 comprises 16 residues. The germline V gene encodes CDR1 PRHDT and CDR2 FYEKMQ (reference sequence). In DNA, the CDR3 is TGTGCCAGCAGCTTCTCGGGCCCGTCGAACACCGGGGAGCTGTTTTTT. Protein product: CASSFSGPSNTGELFF.

The chain carries TRBV11-2 and TRBJ1-1, with TRBD1 matching 9 bases. This CDR3 has 18 amino acids. The germline V gene encodes CDR1 SGHAT and CDR2 FQNNGV. Losses at the gene ends were 2 bases for V and 1 base for J; bases not matched to a gene: 11. The CDR3 DNA sequence: TGTGCCAGCAGCTTAAGCCCCACGGACAGGGGTCAGAACACTGAAGCTTTCTTT. Translation: CASSLSPTDRGQNTEAFF.

The V gene is TRBV12-3 or TRBV12-4, the J gene TRBJ2-2; possible D gene TRBD2, 6 bases. V lost 2 bases, J lost 5 bases, and 12 bases lay in between. The CDR3 length is 15 residues. This chain's CDR3 is CASSLQTSWTGELFF. The CDR3 DNA is TGTGCCAGCAGTTTACAAACTAGCTGGACCGGGGAGCTGTTTTTT.

The table lists this clonotype with many counts. The rearrangement joins TRBV28 to TRBJ2-7, with D unresolved. This CDR3 comprises 14 residues. Trimming took off 2 bases at V and 0 bases at J, with 8 bases between the two ends. CDR1 MDHEN and CDR2 SYDVKM come from the germline V gene. The CDR3 here is CASSLRADSYEQYF. In DNA, the CDR3 is TGTGCCAGCAGTTTACGCGCAGACTCCTACGAGCAGTACTTC.

This clonotype was seen ten or more times. The chain carries TRBV4-1 and TRBJ2-5; TRBD1 aligns across 8 bases. Losses at the gene ends were 4 bases for V and 4 bases for J; bases not matched to a gene: 5. The CDR3 length is 14 residues. Germline V lookup: CDR1 MGHRA, CDR2 YSYEKL. CDR3 amino acids: CASSRSGGAETQYF. DNA of the CDR3: TGCGCCAGCAGCCGATCAGGGGGCGCAGAGACCCAGTACTTC.

This clonotype was detected many times. This chain uses TRBV28 with TRBJ2-7, with TRBD1 as a possible D gene (7 bases). V was pared by 6 bases and J by 3 bases, with 18 bases between. Per the germline V gene, CDR1 is MDHEN and CDR2 is SYDVKM. The CDR3 covers 15 residues. CDR3 DNA: TGTGCCAGCAGGGGTTCGGAGGGGGCTTACTACGAGCAGTACTTC. Translating it yields CASRGSEGAYYEQYF.

This clonotype was seen ten or more times. The genes are TRBV6-1 and TRBJ1-5; D is uncertain. Germline V lookup: CDR1 MNHNS, CDR2 SASEGT. The CDR3 runs 14 residues. With 4 bases removed from V and 6 bases from J, the gap between germline ends came to 13 bases. CDR3 DNA: TGTGCCAGCAGTGGGGCGGGAGACACTCAGCCCCAGCATTTT. It is translated as CASSGAGDTQPQHF.

At least ten counts were recorded for this clonotype. V and J are TRBV5-6 and TRBJ2-7; 7 bases fit TRBD2. Per germline, CDR1 SGHDT and CDR2 YYEEEE. The CDR3 is 15 amino acids. V shed 5 bases and J 3 bases; nucleotides not matched to a gene: 11. CDR3 nucleotides: TGTGCCAGCAGTCGACCCCAGCGGGACTACTACGAGCAGTACTTC. It is translated as CASSRPQRDYYEQYF. Based on the CDR3 plus reference TRBV5-6 and TRBJ2-7, the full variable domain is DAGVTQSPTHLIKTRGQQVTLRCSPKSGHDTVSWYQQALGQGPQFIFQYYEEEERQRGNFPDRFSGHQFPNYSSELNVNALLLGDSALYLCASSRPQRDYYEQYFGPGTRLTVT.

This clonotype was observed many times. The rearrangement links TRBV2 to TRBJ1-1; D gene unclear. Germline CDR1 is SNHLY and CDR2 is FYNNEI. This CDR3 has 14 residues. V dropped 6 bases and J dropped 1 base, with 12 bases sitting between them. The CDR3 region is CASRDRSENTEAFF. The CDR3 bases are TGTGCCAGCAGGGACCGCTCAGAGAACACTGAAGCTTTCTTT.